This T cell receptor beta chain was captured in a study of blood T cell repertoires in COVID-19. Study information: Samples came from the United States, Italy and Spain, spanning acute and convalescent COVID-19. Sample material is recorded as cDNA or gDNA derived from T cells, B-cell-depleted T cells, or PBMCs.

The V and J ends lost 1 base and 6 bases respectively, with 15 bases between them. The germline V gene has CDR1 SGHVS and CDR2 FNYEAQ. This CDR3 has 15 amino acids. Original processing methods: Amplification of reference gene primers provided the estimated nucleated cell counts. The protocol was immunoSEQ multiplex PCR, while the TCRdb copy is restricted to in-frame clones and leaves out a portion. V and J calls and clone size are given by that table; D and trimming were obtained from the DNA. The sample holds 200,000 to 250,000 clones, 70% to 90% seen once. The sample comprised peripheral blood. The chain has TRBV7-6 and TRBJ2-5, with unresolved D. The receptor was isolated from a woman aged 18-29 years who had recovered from COVID-19. The CDR3: CASSLGPLAEQTQYF. The CDR3 DNA follows: TGTGCCAGCAGCTTAGGTCCTTTGGCAGAACAGACCCAGTACTTC.